What follows are 25 T cell receptor beta chains derived from one specimen sequenced in a study of beta chain features in type 1 diabetes. Regarding the study as a whole: Shorter TCRB CDR3s, moderately but significantly so, marked every one of the four CD4+ subsets in Type 1 diabetes patients.

The antigens of these receptors remain unknown. Sequenced material consisted of expressed TCRB transcripts (all of the isolated RNA was reverse transcribed). Only in-frame clones appear in the TCRdb table, and some are missing; sequencing was by immunoSEQ multiplex PCR. This table holds 250,000 to 300,000 clones, less than 30% found once. The sample taken for sequencing was naive CD4+ T cells from blood. The receptors were sampled from a woman under 40 with type 1 diabetes.

J is TRBJ2-3 and V is TRBV11-2, with 7 bases that match TRBD2. This CDR3 contains 17 residues. Trimming took 5 bases from V and 3 from J; bases not matched to a gene: 14. CDR1 and CDR2 (germline): SGHAT, FQNNGV. Here the CDR3 reads CASSPPLAGVVTDTQYF. CDR3 DNA: TGTGCCAGCAGCCCCCCCCTGGCGGGAGTAGTAACAGATACGCAGTATTTT.

This clone has a handful of counts. The genes are TRBV28 and TRBJ1-2, with D possibly TRBD1 on 5 matching bases. V gave up 5 bases and J gave up 2 bases, with 12 bases separating them. This CDR3 has 14 residues. CDR1 is MDHEN, CDR2 SYDVKM, per germline. The CDR3 here is CASSRYPGNYGYTF. As DNA, the CDR3 is TGTGCCAGCAGTAGATACCCAGGGAACTATGGCTACACCTTC.

The V gene is TRBV6-6, the J gene TRBJ1-5; no definite D call. Germline V CDR1 and CDR2: MNHNY, SVGAGI (reference sequence). V was shortened by 9 bases and J by 7 bases, with 19 bases between the two germline ends. The length of the CDR3 is 14 residues. DNA for the CDR3: TGTGCCAGTCTGGGCCGGCGTAGACGGCAGCCCCAGCATTTT. Its protein is CASLGRRRRQPQHF.

The chain carries TRBV4-2 and TRBJ2-7; D is unclear. The CDR3 runs to 13 residues. Per the germline V gene, CDR1 is LGHNA and CDR2 is YNFKEQ. V lost 0 bases to trimming and J lost 2 bases, with 5 bases between them. CDR3 protein: CASSQDLPYEQYF. The DNA for the CDR3 is TGTGCCAGCAGCCAAGACCTTCCCTACGAGCAGTACTTC.

This clone was observed a few times. The chain uses TRBV27 and TRBJ2-3; TRBD2 is a possible D gene (5 bases). V was trimmed by 3 bases and J by 5 bases, leaving 12 bases between them. The germline V gene has CDR1 MNHEY and CDR2 SMNVEV (reference sequence). The CDR3 length is 14 residues. The CDR3 reads CASSFGQRLDTQYF. Here the CDR3 DNA reads TGTGCCAGCAGTTTTGGCCAGCGGCTAGATACGCAGTATTTT.

The J gene is TRBJ2-3, the V gene TRBV4-1, with TRBD2 identical over 13 bases. Trimming removed 0 bases from V and 6 bases from J; junction bases left unmatched: 6. Germline CDR1 and CDR2: MGHRA and YSYEKL. This CDR3 contains 17 residues. Here the CDR3 DNA reads TGCGCCAGCAGCCAAGAGGGACTAGCGGGAAATGTGGATACGCAGTATTTT. Its translation is CASSQEGLAGNVDTQYF.

This clone was found a few times. This chain uses TRBV5-1 with TRBJ1-2; 12 bases agree with TRBD1. The CDR3 extends over 14 amino acids. The germline V gene has CDR1 SGHRS and CDR2 YFSETQ. Trimming at V came to 4 bases and at J to 7 bases, leaving 5 bases not matched to a gene. The chain's CDR3 is CASSEGQGAFGYTF. DNA of the CDR3: TGCGCCAGCAGCGAGGGACAGGGGGCTTTTGGCTACACCTTC.

This chain joins TRBV30 and TRBJ2-1; 7 bases align to TRBD1. V trimming: 0 bases; J trimming: 10 bases; junction bases outside the gene matches: 9. From germline, CDR1 is GTSNPN and CDR2 SVGIG (reference sequence). CDR3 length: 14 residues. CDR3 in DNA: TGTGCCTGGAGTGTAGGGGGCTCGGGACACGAGCAGTTCTTC. The encoded protein is CAWSVGGSGHEQFF.

This clone was counted between two and nine times. V is TRBV29-1 and J is TRBJ2-3; D gene uncertain. Germline CDR1 SQVTM, CDR2 ANQGSEA. V lost 3 bases, J lost 0 bases, and 10 bases lay in between. This CDR3 is 14 amino acids long. The CDR3: CSVESFSSTDTQYF. CDR3 bases: TGCAGCGTTGAGTCATTTAGTAGCACAGATACGCAGTATTTT.

The chain recombines TRBV7-9 with TRBJ2-3; TRBD2 might be the D (5 bases). Germline lookup yields CDR1 SEHNR and CDR2 FQNEAQ (reference sequence). The CDR3 runs 10 residues. V was pared by 7 bases and J by 6 bases, with 5 bases between. The CDR3 loop is CASTGDTQYF. The CDR3 DNA sequence: TGTGCCAGCACGGGGGATACGCAGTATTTT.

The chain combines TRBV18 with TRBJ1-1; perhaps TRBD1 as D (5 bases). CDR1 and CDR2 from the germline V gene are KGHSH and LQKENI. The CDR3 totals 15 residues. Trimming took 3 bases from V and 1 from J, leaving 12 bases between them. CDR3 amino acids: CASSPQAQENTEAFF. For the CDR3, the DNA is TGTGCCAGCTCACCCCAAGCACAGGAGAACACTGAAGCTTTCTTT.

This clone was seen a few times. This sequence joins TRBV14 and TRBJ2-1; D uncertain. Per the germline V gene, CDR1 is SGHDN and CDR2 is FVKESK. The CDR3 is 13 residues long. Trimming took 1 base from V and 3 from J, leaving 4 bases between them. CDR3 region: CASSQALYNEQFF. The CDR3 DNA is TGTGCCAGCAGCCAAGCCCTCTACAATGAGCAGTTCTTC.

This clone was seen only a few times. This rearrangement joins TRBV29-1 to TRBJ2-7; 11 nucleotides line up with TRBD1. J was trimmed by 2 bases and V by 4 bases; bases with no gene match: 7. The germline V gene encodes CDR1 SQVTM and CDR2 ANQGSEA. The CDR3 sequence is 15 residues long. The CDR3 nucleotides read TGCAGCGTTGTAGGGACAGGGGGATTTACCTACGAGCAGTACTTC. It codes for CSVVGTGGFTYEQYF.

This chain links TRBV27 with TRBJ2-3, with 7 nucleotides matching TRBD2. The CDR3 covers 16 residues. CDR1 and CDR2 from the germline V gene are MNHEY and SMNVEV (reference sequence). The junction had 14 bases not matched to a gene; V was cut back by 2 bases and J by 9 bases. The CDR3 is CASSLAATGGYETQYF. CDR3 in DNA: TGTGCCAGCAGTTTAGCGGCGACGGGAGGATATGAGACGCAGTATTTT.

The chain has TRBV25-1 and TRBJ2-5; 10 bases fit TRBD1. This CDR3 is 15 amino acids long. J was trimmed by 5 bases and V by 3 bases; bases with no gene match: 6. CDR1 is MGHDK and CDR2 is SYGVNS in the germline V gene. CDR3 in amino acids: CASSEGQGWKETQYF. The CDR3 bases are TGTGCCAGCAGTGAGGGACAGGGGTGGAAGGAGACCCAGTACTTC.

The rearrangement joins TRBV29-1 to TRBJ2-1; the match to TRBD1 covers 7 bases. Germline V CDR1 and CDR2: SQVTM, ANQGSEA. The CDR3 is 15 amino acids. The J segment lost 10 bases and the V segment lost 8 bases, leaving 20 bases of the junction unmatched. Here the CDR3 DNA reads TGCAGCTCCGATCGGCCCCGACAGGGAAGAACGGAGCAGTTCTTC. It yields the protein CSSDRPRQGRTEQFF.

In its sample, this clone was seen a few times. The V and J genes are TRBV9 and TRBJ2-1; 11 nucleotides match TRBD2. V shed 3 bases, J shed 0 bases, and the junction held 8 bases outside the gene matches. Germline lookup yields CDR1 SGDLS and CDR2 YYNGEE. CDR3 length: 18 residues. CDR3 in amino acids: CASSARLAGWGSYNEQFF. DNA of the CDR3: TGTGCCAGCAGCGCCAGACTAGCGGGATGGGGCTCCTACAATGAGCAGTTCTTC.

This clone was picked up a small number of times. The rearrangement uses TRBV4-1 and TRBJ1-1; tentative D call: TRBD1 (5 bases). V lost 2 bases to trimming and J lost 1 base, with 8 bases between them. Per the germline V gene, CDR1 is MGHRA and CDR2 is YSYEKL. The CDR3 is 14 amino acids. CDR3 sequence reads: CASSQQGGNTEAFF. CDR3 DNA: TGCGCCAGCAGCCAACAGGGCGGGAACACTGAAGCTTTCTTT.

This clone was observed a handful of times. The V call is TRBV2, the J call TRBJ2-1, with a weak D call TRBD1 (6 bases). Trimming removed 1 base at V and 5 bases at J, with 12 bases between. This CDR3 spans 15 amino acids. In germline, CDR1 is SNHLY, CDR2 FYNNEI. The DNA for the CDR3 is TGTGCCAGCAGTGAAGAGGGGGAAGTAAACAATGAGCAGTTCTTC. It is translated as CASSEEGEVNNEQFF.

This clone appeared a few times. V is TRBV28 and J is TRBJ2-5, with 9 bases fitting TRBD2. This CDR3 contains 17 residues. V dropped 2 bases and J dropped 4; count of bases not matched to a gene: 11. Germline V gene lookup returns CDR1 MDHEN and CDR2 SYDVKM. CDR3 region: CASSLHPASGNRETQYF. CDR3 nucleotide sequence: TGTGCCAGCAGTTTACACCCGGCTAGCGGGAATCGAGAGACCCAGTACTTC.

This chain uses TRBV18 with TRBJ2-7; weak D call: TRBD2 (5 bases). Germline-derived CDR1 and CDR2 are KGHSH and LQKENI. There are 14 residues in the CDR3. The V and J ends lost 2 bases and 0 bases respectively, with 8 bases between them. CDR3 loop: CASSPEGSSYEQYF. The CDR3 nucleotides are TGTGCCAGCTCACCAGAGGGAAGCTCCTACGAGCAGTACTTC.

V and J are TRBV5-4 and TRBJ1-1; D may be TRBD1 (6 bases). Looked up from germline, CDR1 is SGHNT and CDR2 is YYREEE (reference sequence). CDR3 length: 14 residues. V was trimmed by 0 bases and J by 2 bases, leaving 8 bases between them. This chain's CDR3 is CASSLAGDNTEAFF. The CDR3 DNA reads TGTGCCAGCAGCTTGGCAGGGGACAACACTGAAGCTTTCTTT.

This clone occurred a few times. The chain uses TRBV7-3 and TRBJ2-1; TRBD1 matches 8 bases. Germline assignment: CDR1 SGHTA and CDR2 FQGTGA. After removal of 2 bases from V and 2 bases from J, the junction contained 2 bases not matched to a gene. This CDR3 contains 15 residues. The CDR3 spells CASSLGTGTYNEQFF. CDR3 DNA sequence: TGTGCCAGCAGCTTAGGGACAGGAACCTACAATGAGCAGTTCTTC.

This chain uses TRBV15 with TRBJ2-5; 8 nucleotides agree with TRBD1. This CDR3 has 17 residues. With V trimmed by 1 base and J by 4 bases, 11 bases remained unmatched. From germline, CDR1 is LNHNV and CDR2 YYDKDF (reference sequence). The CDR3 bases are TGTGCCACCAGCAGAGCGAACCTCGACAGGGGCTCAGAGACCCAGTACTTC. Its protein is CATSRANLDRGSETQYF.

This clone was picked up a small number of times. The rearrangement joins TRBV4-1 to TRBJ2-5, with 7 positions matching TRBD1. The germline gives CDR1 MGHRA, CDR2 YSYEKL. The CDR3 has 14 residues. Germline trimming cut 3 bases from V and 3 bases from J; bases unmatched to any gene: 4. This chain's CDR3 is CASSQITGEETQYF. The CDR3 DNA sequence: TGCGCCAGCAGCCAGATCACAGGGGAAGAGACCCAGTACTTC.